Detailed here is one T cell receptor (beta chain). The antigen is unknown. Repertoires were generated with immunoSEQ multiplex PCR, while TCRdb's copy carries only in-frame clones and drops some. The sample lists more than 120,000 clones; roughly 85% were seen once. The record originates from a study of Ad26.COV2.S vaccination and SARS-CoV-2 variants. General observations from the study: Non-spike TCR breadth did not differ much between vaccine and placebo recipients.

This CDR3 contains 15 residues. CDR1 and CDR2 from the germline V gene are KGHSH and LQKENI. J was trimmed by 10 bases and V by 3 bases; bases with no gene match: 10. Sequenced material: peripheral blood, taken after recovery from COVID-19. The rearrangement uses TRBV18 and TRBJ1-4, with 8 positions matching TRBD1. This TCR came from a human donor who had recovered from COVID-19. The CDR3 loop reads CASSPRTGIEGKLFF. For the CDR3, the DNA is TGTGCCAGCTCACCGCGGACAGGGATCGAGGGAAAACTGTTTTTT.